These 26 T cell receptor beta chains share one sample of origin, sequenced in a study of CD8 T cells in Susac syndrome. RNA totalling roughly 0.45 to 1 ug underwent reverse transcription with random hexamers. TCRdb reprocessed the immunoSEQ multiplex PCR reads via MiXCR and lists one record per CDR3 protein. The data contain over 300,000 distinct CDR3 sequences, approximately 90% of them singletons. Sequencing was done on a sample of CD4+ T cells from PBMCs. These receptors all come from a human donor with multiple sclerosis.

J is TRBJ2-7 and V is TRBV19; no definite D call. CDR3 size: 15 residues. Germline V gene data show CDR1 as LNHDA and CDR2 as SQIVND (reference sequence). V was trimmed by 3 bases and J by 2 bases, leaving 14 bases between them. The CDR3 loop is CASSMSGTTPYEQYF. CDR3 nucleotides: TGTGCCAGTAGTATGAGTGGAACGACCCCCTACGAGCAGTACTTC.

The chain joins TRBV7-8 to TRBJ1-5; TRBD1 matches at 7 bases. CDR3 length: 14 amino acids. The germline CDR1 and CDR2 sequences are SGHVS and FQNEAQ. The V segment lost 4 bases and the J segment 4 bases; nucleotides outside the gene matches: 4. The CDR3 is CASSSGQENQPQHF. In DNA form, the CDR3 reads TGTGCCAGCAGCTCTGGACAGGAAAATCAGCCCCAGCATTTT. Filled out from reference TRBV7-8 and TRBJ1-5, the complete variable domain reads GAGVSQSPRYKVAKRGQDVALRCDPISGHVSLFWYQQALGQGPEFLTYFQNEAQLDKSGLPSDRFFAERPEGSVSTLKIQRTQQEDSAVYLCASSSGQENQPQHFGDGTRLSIL.

The V call is TRBV30, the J call TRBJ1-5, with 7 positions matching TRBD1. Germline V lookup: CDR1 GTSNPN, CDR2 SVGIG (reference sequence). The CDR3 consists of 14 residues. V trimming: 0 bases; J trimming: 4 bases; junction bases outside the gene matches: 3. In DNA, the CDR3 is TGTGCCTGGAGTGTCGGGACAGTGAATCAGCCCCAGCATTTT. Protein sequence: CAWSVGTVNQPQHF.

The V call is TRBV3-1, the J call TRBJ2-7; D gene uncertain. V shed 1 base and J shed 1 base, with 8 bases lying between them. The CDR3 covers 14 residues. Germline V gives CDR1 LGHDT, CDR2 YNNKEL (reference sequence). CDR3 sequence (DNA): TGTGCCAGCAGCCAAGGTAGTACTTCCTACGAGCAGTACTTC. Translated, it gives CASSQGSTSYEQYF.

V and J are TRBV11-2 and TRBJ2-3; D possibly corresponds to TRBD1 (5 bases). Between the trimmed V and J ends, which lost 8 bases and 2 bases, there was a span of 17 bases. The germline CDR1 and CDR2 sequences are SGHAT and FQNNGV. The CDR3 consists of 15 residues. CDR3 sequence (DNA): TGTGCCAGCGCAGGGTCTTGGGTTCCCACAGATACGCAGTATTTT. This sequence encodes CASAGSWVPTDTQYF.

CDR3 coding DNA: TGCAGCGTTGGATCAGACCGCACCTCTGGAGCTTTCTTT. Translation: CSVGSDRTSGAFF. The genes are TRBV29-1 and TRBJ1-1; D gene unclear. The CDR3 covers 13 residues. With 4 bases removed from V and 10 bases from J, the gap between germline ends came to 19 bases. Germline CDR1 reads SQVTM; CDR2 reads ANQGSEA.

The rearrangement links TRBV24-1 to TRBJ1-5; TRBD1 is a possible D gene (5 bases). The V gene lost 2 bases and the J gene lost 4 bases, with 17 bases spanning the gap. Germline V CDR1 and CDR2: KGHDR, SFDVKD. CDR3 length: 17 residues. The DNA for the CDR3 is TGTGCCACCAGTGATTCAAAGACAGCCCTAAGGAATCAGCCCCAGCATTTT. Translation gives CATSDSKTALRNQPQHF.

The CDR3 nucleotides read TGTGCCAGCAGCTTAGTCCGGGGGGCCACTGAAGCTTTCTTT. This translates into CASSLVRGATEAFF. The chain is built from TRBV7-2 and TRBJ1-1; tentative D call: TRBD1 (6 bases). This CDR3 spans 14 amino acids. Looked up from germline, CDR1 is SGHTA and CDR2 is FQGNSA. With 1 base removed from V and 4 bases from J, the gap between germline ends came to 10 bases.

The chain links TRBV12-3 or TRBV12-4 to TRBJ2-5, with D perhaps TRBD2 (5 bases). CDR3 length equals 14 residues. V shed 7 bases and J shed 2 bases, with 14 bases lying between them. CDR3 coding DNA: TGTGCCAGCACTAAAGAGCGGATACAAGAGACCCAGTACTTC. Its protein product is CASTKERIQETQYF.

The chain combines TRBV6-4 with TRBJ2-3; D gene ambiguous. Germline CDR1 and CDR2: MRHNA and SNTAGT. V shed 4 bases and J shed 0 bases, with 5 bases lying between them. There are 13 residues in the CDR3. This CDR3 is CASSVRSTDTQYF. The DNA for the CDR3 is TGTGCCAGCAGTGTCAGGAGCACAGATACGCAGTATTTT.

The chain is built from TRBV7-2 and TRBJ1-2, with D uncertain. CDR3 length: 13 residues. Trimming took 6 bases from V and 4 from J, leaving 12 bases between them. Per the germline V gene, CDR1 is SGHTA and CDR2 is FQGNSA. CDR3 residues: CASSGGGGYGYTF. For the CDR3, the DNA is TGTGCCAGCAGTGGCGGAGGCGGCTATGGCTACACCTTC.

This clonotype was seen only once. V gene TRBV20-1 combines with J gene TRBJ2-2, with 9 bases identical to TRBD2. The V gene's germline CDR1 is DFQATT and CDR2 SNEGSKA (reference sequence). This CDR3 is 14 amino acids long. After removal of 6 bases from V and 5 bases from J, the junction contained 7 bases not matched to a gene. CDR3 residues: CSARAGGGTGELFF. Written as DNA, the CDR3 is TGCAGTGCACGGGCGGGAGGGGGAACCGGGGAGCTGTTTTTT.

V usage is TRBV4-2 and J usage is TRBJ2-1; TRBD2 matches 11 bases. Unmatched junction bases numbered 3, after V lost 0 bases and J lost 2 bases. This CDR3 comprises 17 residues. Germline V gives CDR1 LGHNA, CDR2 YNFKEQ. The CDR3 spells CASSQEGSGGAYNEQFF. Here the CDR3 DNA reads TGTGCCAGCAGCCAAGAGGGTAGCGGGGGGGCCTACAATGAGCAGTTCTTC.

V is TRBV2 and J is TRBJ1-3; a possible D gene is TRBD1 (5 bases). Per germline, CDR1 SNHLY and CDR2 FYNNEI. This CDR3 has 16 residues. Trimming cost V 1 base and J 0 bases, with 10 bases left between them. In DNA form, the CDR3 reads TGTGCCAGCAGTGAAGGGCAGGGCATCTCTGGAAACACCATATATTTT. Encoded protein: CASSEGQGISGNTIYF.

The chain links TRBV7-2 to TRBJ1-1; D not resolved. CDR3 length equals 15 residues. Germline V gene sequence: CDR1 SGHTA, CDR2 FQGNSA. V was cut by 1 base and J by 0 bases, with 9 bases left in between. The CDR3 coding sequence is TGTGCCAGCAGCTTAGAGTACAGAATGAACACTGAAGCTTTCTTT. It is translated as CASSLEYRMNTEAFF.

The chain links TRBV10-3 to TRBJ1-2; 8 positions match TRBD1. Germline trimming cut 4 bases from V and 2 bases from J; bases unmatched to any gene: 3. The CDR3 is 14 residues long. Per the germline V gene, CDR1 is ENHRY and CDR2 is SYGVKD. CDR3 amino acids: CAISGRTGNYGYTF. DNA for the CDR3: TGTGCCATCAGTGGACGGACAGGGAACTATGGCTACACCTTC.

V is TRBV12-3 or TRBV12-4 and J is TRBJ1-1; the match to TRBD1 covers 7 bases. CDR3 length equals 13 residues. J lost 4 bases, V lost 6 bases, and 5 bases had no gene match. CDR3 coding DNA: TGTGCCAGCAGCGGACAGGTGGGCACTGAAGCTTTCTTT. It encodes CASSGQVGTEAFF.

DNA of the CDR3: TGTGCCAGCAGCTCCTCACAAGTAAACACTGAAGCTTTCTTT. Its protein is CASSSSQVNTEAFF. The chain uses TRBV7-9 and TRBJ1-1; D gene ambiguous. Deletions cut 4 bases from V and 2 bases from J, with 11 bases between. Germline assignment: CDR1 SEHNR and CDR2 FQNEAQ (reference sequence). The CDR3 sequence is 14 residues long.

This chain joins TRBV9 and TRBJ2-7; the match to TRBD1 covers 7 bases. The V segment lost 0 bases and the J segment 0 bases; nucleotides outside the gene matches: 3. CDR3 length equals 15 residues. Germline assignment: CDR1 SGDLS and CDR2 YYNGEE. The CDR3 sequence: CASSVEGASSYEQYF. The CDR3 DNA follows: TGTGCCAGCAGCGTAGAGGGGGCAAGCTCCTACGAGCAGTACTTC.

The chain couples TRBV5-1 to TRBJ2-3; D is unresolved. Per germline, CDR1 SGHRS and CDR2 YFSETQ. Between the trimmed V and J ends, which lost 5 bases and 8 bases, there was a span of 18 bases. The CDR3 contains 14 residues. The CDR3 loop is CASREGTPQATQYF. Here the CDR3 DNA reads TGCGCCAGCAGGGAAGGAACCCCGCAGGCTACGCAGTATTTT.

This clonotype was seen a few times. The chain uses TRBV14 and TRBJ2-5, with D possibly TRBD2 on 7 matching bases. The CDR3 sequence is 12 residues long. The V gene's germline CDR1 is SGHDN and CDR2 FVKESK. V was clipped by 8 bases and J by 5 bases, with 12 bases between them. The CDR3 region is CASSQGGETQYF. CDR3 sequence (DNA): TGTGCCAGCTCACAGGGAGGGGAGACCCAGTACTTC. Supplemented by reference TRBV14 and TRBJ2-5, the full variable domain reads EAGVTQFPSHSVIEKGQTVTLRCDPISGHDNLYWYRRVMGKEIKFLLHFVKESKQDESGMPNNRFLAERTGGTYSTLKVQPAELEDSGVYFCASSQGGETQYFGPGTRLLVL.

The V and J genes are TRBV12-3 or TRBV12-4 and TRBJ1-2; 7 bases agree with TRBD1. The J segment lost 3 bases and the V segment lost 8 bases, leaving 9 bases of the junction unmatched. The CDR3 loop spans 14 amino acids. The CDR3: CASRSLQGDYGYTF. The DNA for the CDR3 is TGTGCCAGCCGGAGCCTTCAGGGGGACTATGGCTACACCTTC.

The rearrangement links TRBV20-1 to TRBJ2-7, with 7 nucleotides matching TRBD2. With V trimmed by 6 bases and J by 6 bases, 8 bases remained unmatched. Looked up from germline, CDR1 is DFQATT and CDR2 is SNEGSKA (reference sequence). The CDR3 sequence is 12 residues long. CDR3 loop: CSAQGRATEQYF. Here the CDR3 DNA reads TGCAGTGCCCAAGGGAGGGCGACCGAGCAGTACTTC.

This clonotype was recorded once. The CDR3 DNA reads as TGTGCCAGCAGGGTATCTGGGGCGGGCACTGAAGCTTTCTTT. Translation gives CASRVSGAGTEAFF. The chain combines TRBV5-6 with TRBJ1-1; possible D gene TRBD1, 5 bases. V was clipped by 5 bases and J by 4 bases, with 15 bases between them. The CDR3 extends over 14 amino acids. Germline assignment: CDR1 SGHDT and CDR2 YYEEEE.

V usage is TRBV30 and J usage is TRBJ2-1; D could derive from TRBD1 or TRBD2 (5 bases each). Germline V gene lookup returns CDR1 GTSNPN and CDR2 SVGIG (reference sequence). The CDR3 extends over 11 amino acids. Trimming removed 2 bases from V and 8 bases from J, with 7 bases in between. In nucleotides, the CDR3 is TGTGCCTGGAGTTGGGGGTATGAGCAGTTCTTC. Translating it yields CAWSWGYEQFF. The full variable domain, its missing parts supplied by reference TRBV30 and TRBJ2-1, is SQTIHQWPATLVQPVGSPLSLECTVEGTSNPNLYWYRQAAGRGLQLLFYSVGIGQISSEVPQNLSASRPQDRQFILSSKKLLLSDSGFYLCAWSWGYEQFFGPGTRLTVL.

This chain joins TRBV19 and TRBJ1-1; the D gene is possibly TRBD1 (5 bases). The CDR3 contains 13 residues. Per the germline V gene, CDR1 is LNHDA and CDR2 is SQIVND (reference sequence). V was clipped by 4 bases and J by 2 bases, with 8 bases between them. The CDR3 reads CASSKGINTEAFF. Written as DNA, the CDR3 is TGTGCCAGTAGTAAGGGGATTAACACTGAAGCTTTCTTT.